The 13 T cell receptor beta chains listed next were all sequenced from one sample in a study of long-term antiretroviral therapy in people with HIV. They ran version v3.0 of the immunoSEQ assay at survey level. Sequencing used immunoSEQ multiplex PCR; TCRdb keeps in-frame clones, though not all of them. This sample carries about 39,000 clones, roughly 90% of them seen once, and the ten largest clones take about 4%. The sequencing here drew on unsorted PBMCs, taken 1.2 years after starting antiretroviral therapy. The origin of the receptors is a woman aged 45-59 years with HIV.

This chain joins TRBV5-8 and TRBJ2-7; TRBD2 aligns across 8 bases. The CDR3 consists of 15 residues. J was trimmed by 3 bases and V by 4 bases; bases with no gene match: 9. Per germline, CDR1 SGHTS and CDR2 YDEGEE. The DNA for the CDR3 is TGTGCCAGCAGCGCCCCCCAGACTAGCGTCTACGAGCAGTACTTC. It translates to CASSAPQTSVYEQYF.

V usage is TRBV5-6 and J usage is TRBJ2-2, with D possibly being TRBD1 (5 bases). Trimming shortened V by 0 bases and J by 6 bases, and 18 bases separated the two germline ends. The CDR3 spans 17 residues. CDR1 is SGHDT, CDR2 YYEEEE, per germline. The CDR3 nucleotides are TGTGCCAGCAGCTTGGAGAGGCAGGGTTGGTCCGCCGGGGAGCTGTTTTTT. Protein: CASSLERQGWSAGELFF. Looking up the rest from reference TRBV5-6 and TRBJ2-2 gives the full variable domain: DAGVTQSPTHLIKTRGQQVTLRCSPKSGHDTVSWYQQALGQGPQFIFQYYEEEERQRGNFPDRFSGHQFPNYSSELNVNALLLGDSALYLCASSLERQGWSAGELFFGEGSRLTVL.

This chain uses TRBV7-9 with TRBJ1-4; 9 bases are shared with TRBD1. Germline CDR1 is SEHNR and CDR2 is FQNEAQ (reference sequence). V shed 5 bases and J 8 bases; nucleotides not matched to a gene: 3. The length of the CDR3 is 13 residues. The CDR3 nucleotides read TGTGCCAGCAGCCCGGACAGGGGCGAAAAACTGTTTTTT. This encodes CASSPDRGEKLFF.

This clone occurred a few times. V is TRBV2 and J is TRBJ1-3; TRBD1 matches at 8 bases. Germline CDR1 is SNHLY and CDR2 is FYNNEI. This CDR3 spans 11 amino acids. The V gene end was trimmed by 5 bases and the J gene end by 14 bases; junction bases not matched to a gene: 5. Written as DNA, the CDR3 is TGTGCCAGCAGTCGACAGGGGCCGGTATATTTT. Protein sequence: CASSRQGPVYF.

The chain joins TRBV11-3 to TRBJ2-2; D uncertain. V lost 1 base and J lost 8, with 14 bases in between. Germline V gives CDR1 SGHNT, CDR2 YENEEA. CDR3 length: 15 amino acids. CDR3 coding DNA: TGTGCCAGCAGCTTAGTCTCACAGTCCGGGGGGGAGCTGTTTTTT. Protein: CASSLVSQSGGELFF. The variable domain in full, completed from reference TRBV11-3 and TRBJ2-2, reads EAGVVQSPRYKIIEKKQPVAFWCNPISGHNTLYWYLQNLGQGPELLIRYENEEAVDDSQLPKDRFSAERLKGVDSTLKIQPAELGDSAVYLCASSLVSQSGGELFFGEGSRLTVL.

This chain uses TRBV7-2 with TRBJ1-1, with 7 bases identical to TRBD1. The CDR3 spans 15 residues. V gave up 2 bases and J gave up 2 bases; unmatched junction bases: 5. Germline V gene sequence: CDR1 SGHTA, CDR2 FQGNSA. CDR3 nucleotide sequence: TGTGCCAGCAGCTTAAGAGGGGGCGCCAACACTGAAGCTTTCTTT. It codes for CASSLRGGANTEAFF.

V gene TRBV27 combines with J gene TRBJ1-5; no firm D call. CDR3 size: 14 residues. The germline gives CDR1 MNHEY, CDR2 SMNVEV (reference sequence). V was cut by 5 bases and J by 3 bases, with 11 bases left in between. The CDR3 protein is CASSASSVNQPQHF. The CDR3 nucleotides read TGTGCCAGCAGTGCAAGTTCCGTCAATCAGCCCCAGCATTTT.

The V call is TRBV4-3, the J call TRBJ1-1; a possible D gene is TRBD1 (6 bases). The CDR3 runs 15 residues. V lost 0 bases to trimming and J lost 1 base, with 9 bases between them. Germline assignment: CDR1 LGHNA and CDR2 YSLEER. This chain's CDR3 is CASSQDRGGNTEAFF. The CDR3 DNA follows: TGCGCCAGCAGCCAAGACAGGGGAGGGAACACTGAAGCTTTCTTT.

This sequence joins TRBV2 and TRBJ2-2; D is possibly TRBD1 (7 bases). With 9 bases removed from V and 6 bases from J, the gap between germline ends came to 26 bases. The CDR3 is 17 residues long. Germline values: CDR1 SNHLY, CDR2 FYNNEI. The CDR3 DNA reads TGTGCCAGTTCCGGGACAGAAATTTTATGGGGGGCCGGGGAGCTGTTTTTT. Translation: CASSGTEILWGAGELFF. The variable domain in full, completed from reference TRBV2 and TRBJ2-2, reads EPEVTQTPSHQVTQMGQEVILRCVPISNHLYFYWYRQILGQKVEFLVSFYNNEISEKSEIFDDQFSVERPDGSNFTLKIRSTKLEDSAMYFCASSGTEILWGAGELFFGEGSRLTVL.

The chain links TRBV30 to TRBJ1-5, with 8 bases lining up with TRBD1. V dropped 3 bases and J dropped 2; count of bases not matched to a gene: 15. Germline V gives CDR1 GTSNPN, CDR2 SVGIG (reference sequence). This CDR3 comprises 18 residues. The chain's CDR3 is CAWSTDRGGSWGNQPQHF. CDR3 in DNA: TGTGCCTGGAGCACCGACAGGGGAGGTAGTTGGGGCAATCAGCCCCAGCATTTT.

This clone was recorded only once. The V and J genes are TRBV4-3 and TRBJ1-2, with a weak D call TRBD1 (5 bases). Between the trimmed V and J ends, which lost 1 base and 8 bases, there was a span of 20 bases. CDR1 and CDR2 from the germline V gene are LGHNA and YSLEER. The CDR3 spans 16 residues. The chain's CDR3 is CASSQVTDWGGEGYTF. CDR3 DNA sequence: TGCGCCAGCAGCCAAGTTACGGACTGGGGGGGGGAAGGCTACACCTTC.

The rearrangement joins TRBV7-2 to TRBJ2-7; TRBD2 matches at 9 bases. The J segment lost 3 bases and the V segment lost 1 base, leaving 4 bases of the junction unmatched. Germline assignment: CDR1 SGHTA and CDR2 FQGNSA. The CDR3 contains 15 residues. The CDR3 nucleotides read TGTGCCAGCAGCTTAGGCGGGGGGGCGGTCTACGAGCAGTACTTC. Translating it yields CASSLGGGAVYEQYF. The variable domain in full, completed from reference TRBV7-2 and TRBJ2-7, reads GAGVSQSPSNKVTEKGKDVELRCDPISGHTALYWYRQSLGQGLEFLIYFQGNSAPDKSGLPSDRFSAERTGGSVSTLTIQRTQQEDSAVYLCASSLGGGAVYEQYFGPGTRLTVT.

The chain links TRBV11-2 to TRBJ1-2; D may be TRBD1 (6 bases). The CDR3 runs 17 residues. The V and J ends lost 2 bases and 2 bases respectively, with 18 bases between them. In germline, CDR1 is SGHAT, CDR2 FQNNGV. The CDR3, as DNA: TGTGCCAGCAGCTTAAGGGCGGGGGGGGGCACAAACTATGGCTACACCTTC. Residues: CASSLRAGGGTNYGYTF.